One and the same sample provided the 24 T cell receptor beta chains below, sequenced in a study of cytomegalovirus exposure and HLA in healthy donors. 60 Vbeta and 13 Jbeta primers were used in PCR. TCRdb's copy holds only in-frame clones and misses some; the assay was immunoSEQ multiplex PCR. Here the sample spans 110,000 or so clones, approximately 83% being singletons. The sequenced sample consisted of PBMCs. The receptor source for this set is a woman younger than 30 in good health and CMV-seronegative.

Details on this clone: One end of the junction does not line up with germline, which may come from a read error. Written as DNA, the CDR3 is TGTGCTAGCAGCTTGGGACTAGCGGGAGTGAATGAGCAGTTCTTC. Its protein product is CASSLGLAGVNEQFF. This sequence joins TRBV7-7 and TRBJ2-1, with 14 bases that match TRBD2. The CDR3 covers 15 residues. Germline V gives CDR1 SSHAT, CDR2 FNYEAQ (reference sequence).

In DNA, the CDR3 is TGTGCCTGGAGGAGGGGGGGGGCTAGAACAGATACGCAGTATTTT. It translates to CAWRRGGARTDTQYF. The rearrangement uses TRBV30 and TRBJ2-3, with D maybe TRBD2 (7 bases). V lost 3 bases and J lost 3, with 16 bases in between. CDR3 length: 15 amino acids. Germline V lookup: CDR1 GTSNPN, CDR2 SVGIG (reference sequence).

This sequence joins TRBV28 and TRBJ1-1; the D is unclear. Germline loops: CDR1 MDHEN, CDR2 SYDVKM. The ends were cut back, 3 bases at V and 2 bases at J, with 7 bases in the middle. The CDR3 is 13 amino acids. CDR3 region: CASSFPGNTEAFF. The CDR3 DNA follows: TGTGCCAGCAGTTTTCCGGGAAACACTGAAGCTTTCTTT.

J is TRBJ1-5 and V is TRBV4-1; a weak D match, TRBD1 (6 bases). Germline V gene sequence: CDR1 MGHRA, CDR2 YSYEKL. CDR3 length equals 18 residues. Deletions cut 1 base from V and 0 bases from J, with 16 bases between. The CDR3 sequence is CASSQALKRTVSNQPQHF. CDR3 nucleotides: TGCGCCAGCAGCCAAGCCCTTAAACGGACAGTTAGCAATCAGCCCCAGCATTTT.

The J gene is TRBJ1-5, the V gene TRBV7-8; D is ambiguous. Trimming took off 0 bases at V and 10 bases at J, with 19 bases between the two ends. The CDR3 is made up of 16 amino acids. Looked up from germline, CDR1 is SGHVS and CDR2 is FQNEAQ. The DNA of the CDR3 is TGTGCCAGCAGCTTAGCGCTCGGCCCGGAGGTGGAACCCCAGCATTTT. Translation gives CASSLALGPEVEPQHF.

The chain recombines TRBV19 with TRBJ1-1; 7 bases agree with TRBD1. Trimming took 5 bases from V and 3 from J; bases not matched to a gene: 0. CDR1 LNHDA and CDR2 SQIVND come from the germline V gene (reference sequence). CDR3 length: 12 amino acids. CDR3 sequence: CASSQGDTEAFF. CDR3 DNA: TGTGCCAGTAGTCAGGGGGACACTGAAGCTTTCTTT.

This chain joins TRBV27 and TRBJ1-2; TRBD1 matches at 7 bases. The length of the CDR3 is 13 residues. The ends lost 2 bases at V and 5 bases at J; junction bases unmatched: 2. Germline loops: CDR1 MNHEY, CDR2 SMNVEV (reference sequence). DNA for the CDR3: TGTGCCAGCAGTTTAAAACAGGGGTATGGCTACACCTTC. It encodes CASSLKQGYGYTF.

The gene calls are TRBV6-5 and TRBJ2-2; D is undetermined. V was trimmed by 6 bases and J by 3 bases, leaving 14 bases between them. The CDR3 has 15 amino acids. Germline CDR1 is MNHEY and CDR2 is SVGAGI. CDR3 amino acids: CASRTDWSYTGELFF. The CDR3 DNA is TGTGCCAGCAGAACTGACTGGTCCTACACCGGGGAGCTGTTTTTT.

This sequence joins TRBV9 and TRBJ1-4; no reliable D call. CDR3 length: 15 residues. V gave up 0 bases and J gave up 1 base, with 7 bases separating them. Germline V lookup: CDR1 SGDLS, CDR2 YYNGEE. The CDR3 here is CASSVGPQTNEKLFF. The CDR3 coding sequence is TGTGCCAGCAGCGTAGGGCCACAAACTAATGAAAAACTGTTTTTT.

This clone was picked up one time. The J gene is TRBJ1-1, the V gene TRBV6-6; perhaps TRBD1 as D (5 bases). Germline V gene sequence: CDR1 MNHNY, CDR2 SVGAGI (reference sequence). The CDR3 totals 16 residues. V was pared by 0 bases and J by 6 bases, with 17 bases between. The CDR3 region has the DNA TGTGCCAGCAGTTACTCGAGACAGCCAGTAGACGCTGAAGCTTTCTTT. Its translation: CASSYSRQPVDAEAFF.

V usage is TRBV27 and J usage is TRBJ1-1, with a possible D match to TRBD1 (5 bases). Trimming cost V 6 bases and J 0 bases, with 11 bases left between them. Germline CDR1 is MNHEY and CDR2 is SMNVEV (reference sequence). The CDR3 is made up of 14 amino acids. This CDR3 reads CASRLTDMNTEAFF. CDR3 DNA: TGTGCCAGCAGGCTGACAGACATGAACACTGAAGCTTTCTTT.

This clone was observed once. The chain carries TRBV28 and TRBJ1-2, with D tentatively TRBD1 (6 bases). Trimming shortened V by 5 bases and J by 6 bases, and 13 bases separated the two germline ends. The CDR3 sequence is 13 residues long. The germline V gene has CDR1 MDHEN and CDR2 SYDVKM. The CDR3 loop is CASSLSNRDGYTF. CDR3 nucleotides: TGTGCCAGCAGTCTCTCGAACAGGGATGGCTACACCTTC.

V and J are TRBV4-1 and TRBJ2-2; a weak D match, TRBD1 (7 bases). The CDR3 has 15 amino acids. From germline, CDR1 is MGHRA and CDR2 YSYEKL. Trimming removed 4 bases at V and 3 bases at J, with 12 bases between. This chain's CDR3 is CASSPIRGDTGELFF. The CDR3 bases are TGCGCCAGCAGCCCGATCAGGGGGGACACCGGGGAGCTGTTTTTT.

V usage is TRBV6-1 and J usage is TRBJ2-1; 12 bases align to TRBD2. The V gene's germline CDR1 is MNHNS and CDR2 SASEGT. The CDR3 has 15 amino acids. V gave up 2 bases and J gave up 7 bases; unmatched junction bases: 3. CDR3 in amino acids: CASSERTSGTNEQFF. The CDR3 DNA sequence: TGTGCCAGCAGTGAAAGGACTAGCGGGACTAATGAGCAGTTCTTC.

The chain links TRBV11-1 to TRBJ2-3, with TRBD1 matching 7 bases. CDR3 length: 15 amino acids. Germline V gives CDR1 SGHAT, CDR2 FQDESV (reference sequence). The ends lost 4 bases at V and 0 bases at J; junction bases unmatched: 4. This CDR3 is CASSSDRMSTDTQYF. In DNA form, the CDR3 reads TGTGCCAGCAGCTCGGACAGGATGAGCACAGATACGCAGTATTTT.

The CDR3 region has the DNA TGTGCCAGCAGTTTATGGAGGACTAGCGAAAGCACAGATACGCAGTATTTT. It specifies CASSLWRTSESTDTQYF. This rearrangement joins TRBV27 to TRBJ2-3, with 9 positions matching TRBD2. Germline V gene lookup returns CDR1 MNHEY and CDR2 SMNVEV (reference sequence). The CDR3 runs to 17 residues. V lost 1 base and J lost 0; bases outside the gene matches: 5.

The chain carries TRBV2 and TRBJ1-5; D is undetermined. CDR1 and CDR2 from the germline V gene are SNHLY and FYNNEI. With 6 bases removed from V and 7 bases from J, the gap between germline ends came to 22 bases. The CDR3 loop spans 16 amino acids. The DNA for the CDR3 is TGTGCCAGCAGAAAGAACGAGGGAAATATACGCCAGCCCCAGCATTTT. Its translation: CASRKNEGNIRQPQHF.

The rearrangement joins TRBV6-5 to TRBJ1-1; D remains unclear. V gave up 7 bases and J gave up 2 bases, with 14 bases separating them. The CDR3 totals 14 residues. Looked up from germline, CDR1 is MNHEY and CDR2 is SVGAGI. CDR3 nucleotide sequence: TGTGCCAGCACCCCGTTGGCGGGTAACACTGAAGCTTTCTTT. It translates to CASTPLAGNTEAFF.

The chain has TRBV27 and TRBJ2-1; 10 nucleotides align to TRBD2. CDR1 MNHEY and CDR2 SMNVEV come from the germline V gene (reference sequence). This CDR3 has 15 residues. V was clipped by 6 bases and J by 3 bases; unmatched bases: 5. This CDR3 reads CASRTVAGGYNEQFF. The CDR3 DNA is TGTGCCAGCAGAACCGTAGCGGGGGGCTACAATGAGCAGTTCTTC.

The gene calls are TRBV13 and TRBJ2-7, with 9 bases fitting TRBD2. This CDR3 is built from 15 residues. V trimming: 3 bases; J trimming: 7 bases; junction bases outside the gene matches: 10. Germline V gene data show CDR1 as PRHDT and CDR2 as FYEKMQ (reference sequence). The CDR3 DNA follows: TGTGCCAGCAGCTTCCTAGCGGGAAAAGGTGAAGAGCAGTACTTC. This sequence encodes CASSFLAGKGEEQYF.

This CDR3 is CTSSQDIPDSLTDTQYF. The DNA of the CDR3 is TGCACCAGCAGCCAAGATATACCGGACTCTCTCACAGATACGCAGTATTTT. The V gene is TRBV1, the J gene TRBJ2-3; the DNA was not used to check the table's D call, TRBD2. TRBV1 is recorded as a pseudogene. The CDR3 is 17 amino acids.

The rearrangement links TRBV9 to TRBJ1-4; unclear D gene. CDR3 length: 15 residues. In germline, CDR1 is SGDLS, CDR2 YYNGEE. The V end lost 0 bases, the J end lost 7 bases, and 13 bases lay between the germline ends. CDR3 region: CASSVGSSSSEKLFF. The CDR3 DNA follows: TGTGCCAGCAGCGTAGGTTCTAGTAGTAGTGAAAAACTGTTTTTT.

This rearrangement joins TRBV27 to TRBJ2-3, with 10 bases fitting TRBD2. Germline V lookup: CDR1 MNHEY, CDR2 SMNVEV (reference sequence). The CDR3 totals 17 residues. The J segment lost 6 bases and the V segment lost 6 bases, leaving 15 bases of the junction unmatched. Written as DNA, the CDR3 is TGTGCCAGCAGCCGAAAGAGCGGGAGGGCCTTTATTGATACGCAGTATTTT. It encodes CASSRKSGRAFIDTQYF.

V is TRBV5-6 and J is TRBJ2-6; D remains unclear. This CDR3 spans 15 amino acids. V lost 2 bases, J lost 0 bases, and 6 bases lay in between. From germline, CDR1 is SGHDT and CDR2 YYEEEE. The CDR3 sequence is CASSFRYSGANVLTF. CDR3 bases: TGTGCCAGCAGCTTCCGTTACTCTGGGGCCAACGTCCTGACTTTC.